This record looks at one T cell receptor (beta chain) sequence and its context. The amount of total RNA extracted per sample was at least 5.5 micrograms. The germline V gene has CDR1 SNHLY and CDR2 FYNNEI. Trimming cost V 5 bases and J 5 bases, with 12 bases left between them. The CDR3 is 13 amino acids. This specimen comes from a study of blood T cells in healthy people across ages. Sample-barcoded 5' priming and a J-beta primer mix drove a second PCR of roughly 6 to 12 cycles. Each cDNA molecule received a tag from a template-switch adaptor that had 12 random nucleotides. Via MiXCR, TCRdb re-called the 5' RACE reads, giving one row per CDR3 protein. The data show approximately 1,700,000 distinct CDR3 sequences, about 39% seen once.

The origin of this receptor is a human donor in good health. The specimen sequenced was blood. The chain is built from TRBV2 and TRBJ2-5; possible D gene TRBD1, 5 bases. The CDR3 sequence is CASSKRQTETQYF. In DNA form, the CDR3 reads TGTGCCAGCAGTAAACGACAGACGGAGACCCAGTACTTC.